Each of the 24 T cell receptor beta chains below was sequenced from the same sample in a study of shared clonotypes between healthy human individuals. Assay: immunoSEQ multiplex PCR; the TCRdb copy retains only in-frame clones and omits some. The data contain about 980,000 clones, over 75% of them singletons. The sequenced sample consisted of memory CD4+ T cells sorted from blood. Subset reported: CD45RA-negative fraction. The receptors were gathered from a man in his late teens or twenties in good health.

This CDR3 reads CASSIRQGYPEAFF. CDR3 nucleotide sequence: TGTGCCAGTTCTATCAGACAGGGCTACCCTGAAGCTTTCTTT. The chain is built from TRBV19 and TRBJ1-1; TRBD1 matches at 7 bases. J lost 6 bases, V lost 8 bases, and 12 bases had no gene match. This CDR3 region has 14 residues. The V gene's germline CDR1 is LNHDA and CDR2 SQIVND (reference sequence).

The V and J genes are TRBV28 and TRBJ1-3; tentative D call: TRBD1 (5 bases). The CDR3 consists of 14 residues. Germline-derived CDR1 and CDR2 are MDHEN and SYDVKM. V lost 6 bases and J 2 bases, leaving 11 bases between the germline ends. The chain's CDR3 is CASRNDSPGNTIYF. In DNA, the CDR3 is TGTGCCAGCAGGAACGACAGTCCTGGAAACACCATATATTTT.

This chain links TRBV7-2 with TRBJ2-7; perhaps D is TRBD1 or TRBD2 (5 bases each). This CDR3 is built from 12 residues. V was cut by 8 bases and J by 3 bases, with 11 bases left in between. Germline V gives CDR1 SGHTA, CDR2 FQGNSA. Here the CDR3 DNA reads TGTGCCAGCGGCCGGGACGGCTACGAGCAGTACTTC. This translates into CASGRDGYEQYF.

The chain combines TRBV5-1 with TRBJ2-4; D gene uncertain. Trimming took 0 bases from V and 0 from J, leaving 7 bases between them. CDR3 length: 15 amino acids. Per the germline V gene, CDR1 is SGHRS and CDR2 is YFSETQ. CDR3 DNA sequence: TGCGCCAGCAGCTTGGGTGGGGAAGCCAAAAACATTCAGTACTTC. Translated: CASSLGGEAKNIQYF.

This clone was seen more than once but under ten times. The chain joins TRBV6-6 to TRBJ2-5; maybe TRBD1 (7 bases). V shed 6 bases and J shed 4 bases, with 12 bases lying between them. The CDR3 length is 13 residues. Germline CDR1 MNHNY, CDR2 SVGAGI (reference sequence). The CDR3 protein is CASSPGGGETQYF. CDR3 nucleotides: TGTGCCAGCAGCCCAGGGGGAGGAGAGACCCAGTACTTC.

This clone was counted once. The sample contains more than one DNA sequence encoding this CDR3. This sequence joins TRBV7-9 and TRBJ1-6; D perhaps matches TRBD1 (5 bases). The CDR3 is 13 amino acids. V was cut by 4 bases and J by 11 bases, with 12 bases left in between. Looked up from germline, CDR1 is SEHNR and CDR2 is FQNEAQ (reference sequence). The CDR3 region has the DNA TGTGCCAGCAGCTCAGACCGGGACCCACCCCTCCACTTT. Its translation is CASSSDRDPPLHF.

The chain links TRBV6-4 to TRBJ1-1; D gene unclear. Germline-derived CDR1 and CDR2 are MRHNA and SNTAGT. V was pared by 5 bases and J by 4 bases, with 14 bases between. The CDR3 runs to 14 residues. CDR3: CASSPSAGLTEAFF. CDR3 nucleotides: TGTGCCAGCAGTCCATCAGCCGGTCTCACTGAAGCTTTCTTT.

This clone was counted many times. The chain is built from TRBV15 and TRBJ2-7, with TRBD2 matching 7 bases. The length of the CDR3 is 15 residues. Losses at the gene ends were 4 bases for V and 3 bases for J; bases not matched to a gene: 9. CDR1 is LNHNV, CDR2 YYDKDF, per germline (reference sequence). DNA for the CDR3: TGTGCCACCAGCAACGGGGACTACCGATTCTACGAGCAGTACTTC. It specifies CATSNGDYRFYEQYF.

This sequence joins TRBV4-2 and TRBJ1-2; 7 bases line up with TRBD1. This CDR3 is 15 amino acids long. Trimming at V came to 0 bases and at J to 2 bases, leaving 3 bases not matched to a gene. Per the germline V gene, CDR1 is LGHNA and CDR2 is YNFKEQ. In DNA, the CDR3 is TGTGCCAGCAGCCAAGATGCGACAGGGAACTATGGCTACACCTTC. It is translated as CASSQDATGNYGYTF.

This clone was counted only a few times. The chain recombines TRBV6-1 with TRBJ1-6; D is uncertain. Deletions cut 1 base from V and 10 bases from J, with 8 bases between. CDR1 and CDR2 from the germline V gene are MNHNS and SASEGT. The CDR3 consists of 13 residues. The CDR3 bases are TGTGCCAGCAGTGAAGGAGCGAGGTCACCCCTCCACTTT. It yields the protein CASSEGARSPLHF.

The chain joins TRBV18 to TRBJ1-4, with 7 nucleotides matching TRBD1. The length of the CDR3 is 16 residues. Germline CDR1 reads KGHSH; CDR2 reads LQKENI. V lost 4 bases, J lost 7 bases, and 12 bases stayed unmatched. CDR3 loop: CASSLNSGRGAEKLFF. The CDR3 coding sequence is TGTGCCAGCTCACTCAACTCGGGCAGGGGGGCTGAAAAACTGTTTTTT. The variable domain in full, completed from reference TRBV18 and TRBJ1-4, reads NAGVMQNPRHLVRRRGQEARLRCSPMKGHSHVYWYRQLPEEGLKFMVYLQKENIIDESGMPKERFSAEFPKEGPSILRIQQVVRGDSAAYFCASSLNSGRGAEKLFFGSGTQLSVL.

This chain links TRBV5-1 with TRBJ1-4; a possible D gene is TRBD1 (6 bases). The CDR3 loop spans 16 amino acids. Germline CDR1 SGHRS, CDR2 YFSETQ. With 0 bases removed from V and 0 bases from J, the gap between germline ends came to 9 bases. CDR3: CASSLGTVATNEKLFF. For the CDR3, the DNA is TGCGCCAGCAGCTTGGGGACAGTTGCAACTAATGAAAAACTGTTTTTT.

The V call is TRBV6-4, the J call TRBJ1-4, with D uncertain. The CDR3 has 15 residues. V lost 6 bases, J lost 10 bases, and 21 bases lay in between. Germline loops: CDR1 MRHNA, CDR2 SNTAGT. CDR3 in DNA: TGTGCCAGCAGCGAATCGGCGGCACCGGTAGGAAAACTGTTTTTT. Its protein is CASSESAAPVGKLFF.

The chain carries TRBV2 and TRBJ1-2, with 10 nucleotides matching TRBD1. The V and J ends lost 5 bases and 7 bases, in that order; junction bases with no gene match: 13. This CDR3 region has 16 residues. From germline, CDR1 is SNHLY and CDR2 FYNNEI. The CDR3 sequence: CASSTTRDRGPGGYTF. Written as DNA, the CDR3 is TGTGCCAGCAGTACAACCCGGGACAGGGGACCCGGTGGCTACACCTTC.

V and J are TRBV19 and TRBJ2-7, with D perhaps matching TRBD1 or TRBD2 (5 bases each). The germline gives CDR1 LNHDA, CDR2 SQIVND (reference sequence). V gave up 4 bases and J gave up 0 bases, with 22 bases separating them. The CDR3 loop spans 18 amino acids. CDR3: CASSRRGEGTVISYEQYF. The CDR3 DNA sequence: TGTGCCAGTAGTAGGAGAGGAGAGGGGACGGTGATCTCCTACGAGCAGTACTTC.

This sequence joins TRBV6-1 and TRBJ1-2, with no clear D. Germline V lookup: CDR1 MNHNS, CDR2 SASEGT. This CDR3 is built from 13 residues. Deletions cut 1 base from V and 8 bases from J, with 11 bases between. CDR3 amino acids: CASSEGWGNGYTF. The CDR3 region has the DNA TGTGCCAGCAGTGAAGGATGGGGAAACGGCTACACCTTC.

The chain uses TRBV4-3 and TRBJ2-1; D is unresolved. The germline V gene encodes CDR1 LGHNA and CDR2 YSLEER. V was cut by 0 bases and J by 7 bases, with 10 bases left in between. The CDR3 is 14 residues long. This CDR3 is CASSQEKTRNEQFF. For the CDR3, the DNA is TGCGCCAGCAGCCAAGAAAAGACCCGAAATGAGCAGTTCTTC.

The CDR3 region is CASSSREGTFNQPQHF. The CDR3 coding sequence is TGTGCCAGCAGTTCCCGGGAGGGAACGTTCAATCAGCCCCAGCATTTT. This sequence joins TRBV28 and TRBJ1-5, with D unresolved. This CDR3 is built from 16 residues. V was trimmed by 4 bases and J by 3 bases, leaving 16 bases between them. Germline lookup yields CDR1 MDHEN and CDR2 SYDVKM.

This clone was detected only once. The V gene is TRBV4-1, the J gene TRBJ2-5; D remains unclear. Per the germline V gene, CDR1 is MGHRA and CDR2 is YSYEKL. There are 15 residues in the CDR3. V was shortened by 1 base and J by 1 base, with 10 bases between the two germline ends. The CDR3 here is CASSQAGMPQETQYF. The CDR3, as DNA: TGCGCCAGCAGCCAAGCGGGTATGCCCCAAGAGACCCAGTACTTC.

The chain employs TRBV21-1 and TRBJ2-3. TRBV21-1 is a recognized pseudogene. The CDR3 runs to 17 residues. The CDR3 loop is CASSKIGNRARTDTQYF. CDR3 in DNA: TGTGCCAGCAGCAAAATAGGTAATAGGGCCCGCACAGATACGCAGTATTTT.

The rearrangement joins TRBV10-3 to TRBJ1-4; D unresolved. Germline CDR1 ENHRY, CDR2 SYGVKD. Trimming stripped 2 bases from V and 7 bases from J, with 8 bases between. This CDR3 is 13 amino acids long. The CDR3 sequence: CAISEGVLEKLFF. CDR3 DNA: TGTGCCATCAGTGAGGGGGTCCTTGAAAAACTGTTTTTT.

This sequence joins TRBV7-9 and TRBJ2-3; D remains ambiguous. Trimming stripped 1 base from V and 0 bases from J, with 14 bases between. Per germline, CDR1 SEHNR and CDR2 FQNEAQ (reference sequence). The CDR3 has 17 amino acids. The CDR3 coding sequence is TGTGCCAGCAGCTTAGAACGACTGATCGCTAGCACAGATACGCAGTATTTT. Translation gives CASSLERLIASTDTQYF.

The V and J genes are TRBV5-1 and TRBJ2-7; 11 bases map to TRBD2. CDR3 size: 16 residues. Germline CDR1 reads SGHRS; CDR2 reads YFSETQ. Trimming cost V 4 bases and J 3 bases; bases outside gene matches: 9. The CDR3 sequence is CASSTTGTSGNYEQYF. In DNA, the CDR3 is TGCGCCAGCAGCACCACTGGGACTAGCGGAAACTACGAGCAGTACTTC. Looking up the rest from reference TRBV5-1 and TRBJ2-7 gives the full variable domain: KAGVTQTPRYLIKTRGQQVTLSCSPISGHRSVSWYQQTPGQGLQFLFEYFSETQRNKGNFPGRFSGRQFSNSRSEMNVSTLELGDSALYLCASSTTGTSGNYEQYFGPGTRLTVT.

Comment on this clone: Mismatch with germline at one junction end may stem from a read error. The same CDR3 also results from other DNA sequences found in this sample. The chain employs TRBV18 and TRBJ1-5, with D possibly being TRBD1 (6 bases). This CDR3 has 14 amino acids. Germline CDR1 reads KGHSH; CDR2 reads LQKENI. The DNA for the CDR3 is TGTGCCAGCTCATCAGGGGCCTTCAATCAGCCTCAGCATTTT. This sequence encodes CASSSGAFNQPQHF. Complete variable domain (other parts from reference TRBV18 and TRBJ1-5): NAGVMQNPRHLVRRRGQEARLRCSPMKGHSHVYWYRQLPEEGLKFMVYLQKENIIDESGMPKERFSAEFPKEGPSILRIQQVVRGDSAAYFCASSSGAFNQPQHFGDGTRLSIL.